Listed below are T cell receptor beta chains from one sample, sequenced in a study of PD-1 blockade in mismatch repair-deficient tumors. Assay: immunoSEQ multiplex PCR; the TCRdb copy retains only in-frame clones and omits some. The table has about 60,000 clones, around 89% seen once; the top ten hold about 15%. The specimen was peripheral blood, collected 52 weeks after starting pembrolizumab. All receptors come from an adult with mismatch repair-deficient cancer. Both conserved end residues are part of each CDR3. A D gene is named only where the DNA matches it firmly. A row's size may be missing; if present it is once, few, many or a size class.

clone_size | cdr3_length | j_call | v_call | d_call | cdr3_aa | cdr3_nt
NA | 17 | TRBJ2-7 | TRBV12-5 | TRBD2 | CASGWVRPGTITYEQYF | TGTGCTAGTGGTTGGGTTCGCCCCGGGACTATTACCTACGAGCAGTACTTC
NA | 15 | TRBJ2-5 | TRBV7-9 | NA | CASSRGVWGEETQYF | TGTGCCAGCAGCCGCGGGGTCTGGGGGGAAGAGACCCAGTACTTC
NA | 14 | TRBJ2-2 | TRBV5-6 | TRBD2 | CASNLAGVVGELFF | TGTGCCAGCAACCTAGCGGGAGTTGTCGGGGAGCTGTTTTTT
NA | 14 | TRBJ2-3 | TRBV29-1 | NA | CSAQQGFSTDTQYF | TGCAGCGCCCAACAGGGATTTAGCACAGATACGCAGTATTTT
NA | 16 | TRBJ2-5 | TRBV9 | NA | CASSPDYRGRGKTQYF | TGTGCCAGCAGCCCCGACTACCGCGGCAGGGGAAAGACCCAGTACTTC
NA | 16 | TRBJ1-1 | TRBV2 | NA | CASSVFQSGFIHEAFF | TGTGCCAGCAGTGTTTTTCAGAGTGGATTTATCCATGAAGCTTTCTTT
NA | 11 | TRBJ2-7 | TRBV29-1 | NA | CSVQEGHYAYF | TGCAGCGTCCAAGAGGGGCATTACGCGTACTTC
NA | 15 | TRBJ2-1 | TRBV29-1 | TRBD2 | CSVTGTSGIGGEQFF | TGCAGCGTGACCGGGACTAGCGGGATCGGGGGTGAGCAGTTCTTC
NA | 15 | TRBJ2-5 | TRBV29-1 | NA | CSVVGLRGLEETQYF | TGCAGCGTTGTCGGCCTTCGGGGGTTGGAAGAGACCCAGTACTTC
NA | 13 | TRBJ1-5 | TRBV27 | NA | CASSFGFHQPQHF | TGTGCCAGCAGTTTCGGGTTTCATCAGCCCCAGCATTTT
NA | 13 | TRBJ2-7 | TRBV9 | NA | CASSSGGPYEQYF | TGTGCCAGTTCTTCCGGGGGGCCCTACGAGCAGTACTTC
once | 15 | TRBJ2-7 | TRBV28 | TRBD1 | CASIRGQDRNPEQYF | TGTGCCAGCATTCGAGGACAGGACAGGAACCCCGAGCAGTACTTC
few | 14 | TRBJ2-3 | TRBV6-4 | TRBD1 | CASSDGQGADTQYF | TGTGCCAGCAGTGACGGACAGGGGGCAGATACGCAGTATTTT
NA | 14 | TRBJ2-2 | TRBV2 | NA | CASSELGLPGELFF | TGTGCCAGCAGTGAACTGGGCCTACCCGGGGAGCTGTTTTTT
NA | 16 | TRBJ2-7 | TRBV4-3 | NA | CASSQVLTDPAYEQYF | TGCGCCAGCAGCCAAGTCTTGACAGATCCGGCCTACGAGCAGTACTTC
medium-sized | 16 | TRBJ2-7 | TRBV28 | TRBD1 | CASSSLPRQGSYEQYF | TGTGCCAGCAGTTCCTTACCCCGACAGGGCTCCTACGAGCAGTACTTC
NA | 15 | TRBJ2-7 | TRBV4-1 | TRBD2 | CASSLGTSGTYEQYF | TGCGCCAGCAGTCTCGGGACTAGCGGGACCTACGAGCAGTACTTC
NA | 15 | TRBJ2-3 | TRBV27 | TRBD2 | CASSLAGVSTDTQYF | TGTGCCAGCAGTTTGGCGGGGGTGAGCACAGATACGCAGTATTTT
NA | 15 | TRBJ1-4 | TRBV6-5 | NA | CASSYFRQGGEKLFF | TGTGCCAGCAGTTACTTTAGGCAGGGTGGTGAAAAACTGTTTTTT
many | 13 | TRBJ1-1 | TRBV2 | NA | CASSRAADTEAFF | TGTGCCAGCAGCCGGGCAGCGGACACTGAAGCTTTCTTT
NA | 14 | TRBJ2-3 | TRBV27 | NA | CASSLSGQRGTQYF | TGTGCCAGCAGTTTATCCGGCCAGAGAGGCACGCAGTATTTT
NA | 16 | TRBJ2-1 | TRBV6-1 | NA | CASSEMVGTYDNEQFF | TGTGCCAGCAGTGAAATGGTCGGGACTTACGACAATGAGCAGTTCTTC
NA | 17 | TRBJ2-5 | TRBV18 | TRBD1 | CASSPPNDNRDRETQYF | TGTGCCAGCTCACCACCGAATGACAACCGGGACAGAGAGACCCAGTACTTC
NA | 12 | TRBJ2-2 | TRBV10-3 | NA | CAISLDTGELFF | TGTGCCATCAGCCTAGACACCGGGGAGCTGTTTTTT
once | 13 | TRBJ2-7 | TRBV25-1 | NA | CASAGLKEYEQYF | TGTGCCAGCGCCGGACTGAAGGAGTACGAGCAGTACTTC
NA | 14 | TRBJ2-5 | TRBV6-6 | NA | CASSYWSKQETQYF | TGTGCCAGCAGTTATTGGTCGAAACAAGAGACCCAGTACTTC
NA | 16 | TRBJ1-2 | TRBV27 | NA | CASSPTLGGAGLGYTF | TGTGCCAGCAGCCCAACCCTGGGGGGCGCGGGTCTGGGCTACACCTTC